A single sample gave rise to the 23 T cell receptor beta chains below, sequenced in a study of cytomegalovirus exposure and HLA in healthy donors. The study ran its PCR with 60 Vbeta and 13 Jbeta primers. This table comes from immunoSEQ multiplex PCR, and its TCRdb copy is limited to in-frame clones, with some not included. This sample contains around 200,000 clones. Sequencing input: PBMCs. Receptors were obtained from a woman aged 25 to 45 in good health and CMV-seropositive.

The gene calls are TRBV11-2 and TRBJ2-5; D perhaps matches TRBD1 (6 bases). The end of the DNA fits TRBJ2-7 better, so the J call may be wrong. The CDR3 is 14 residues long. Germline V lookup: CDR1 SGHAT, CDR2 FQNNGV. The CDR3 sequence: CASSSRDNSYEQYF. CDR3 nucleotide sequence: TGTGCCAGCAGCTCCCGGGACAACTCCTACGAGCAGTACTTC.

J is TRBJ2-1 and V is TRBV6-1; TRBD2 matches at 15 bases. Germline V gene sequence: CDR1 MNHNS, CDR2 SASEGT. The ends lost 7 bases at V and 9 bases at J; junction bases unmatched: 7. The length of the CDR3 is 15 residues. The CDR3 nucleotides read TGTGCCAGCATCCCTATGGGACTAGCGGGAGGTGAGCAGTTCTTC. Its protein is CASIPMGLAGGEQFF.

The rearrangement joins TRBV11-3 to TRBJ2-1; D remains unclear. CDR1 is SGHNT and CDR2 is YENEEA in the germline V gene. V dropped 6 bases and J dropped 8 bases, with 14 bases sitting between them. The CDR3 is made up of 13 amino acids. The CDR3 sequence is CASSPRDLHEQFF. CDR3 sequence (DNA): TGTGCCAGCAGTCCTAGAGACCTCCATGAGCAGTTCTTC.

The chain joins TRBV19 to TRBJ1-5, with a weak D call TRBD1 (5 bases). This CDR3 is 15 amino acids long. Between the trimmed V and J ends, which lost 4 bases and 10 bases, there was a span of 20 bases. Per the germline V gene, CDR1 is LNHDA and CDR2 is SQIVND (reference sequence). This chain's CDR3 is CASSSAGLPVQPQHF. The CDR3 bases are TGTGCCAGTAGTAGCGCGGGACTGCCGGTCCAACCCCAGCATTTT.

This rearrangement joins TRBV9 to TRBJ2-3; TRBD1 might be the D (5 bases). The CDR3 totals 15 residues. Trimming took 3 bases from V and 5 from J, leaving 16 bases between them. Germline V gives CDR1 SGDLS, CDR2 YYNGEE. The CDR3 spells CASSEGVTRVDTQYF. The DNA of the CDR3 is TGTGCCAGCAGCGAAGGGGTGACCCGGGTAGATACGCAGTATTTT.

V is TRBV11-2 and J is TRBJ2-3; D gene ambiguous. Trimming left V 4 bases short and J 1 base short, with 15 bases between. In germline, CDR1 is SGHAT, CDR2 FQNNGV. The length of the CDR3 is 16 residues. CDR3 in DNA: TGTGCCAGCAGCTCCCTAGGAGCGAGCGGCACAGATACGCAGTATTTT. It encodes CASSSLGASGTDTQYF.

The gene calls are TRBV6-5 and TRBJ2-7, with 7 bases aligning to TRBD1. The CDR3 totals 16 residues. After removal of 2 bases from V and 4 bases from J, the junction contained 11 bases not matched to a gene. Germline V gives CDR1 MNHEY, CDR2 SVGAGI. The CDR3 sequence is CASSYRGRFSFYEQYF. DNA for the CDR3: TGTGCCAGCAGTTACAGGGGGCGCTTCTCCTTTTACGAGCAGTACTTC.

J is TRBJ2-7 and V is TRBV9; possibly TRBD1 for D (7 bases). The V gene's germline CDR1 is SGDLS and CDR2 YYNGEE. The CDR3 has 15 residues. Trimming took off 0 bases at V and 2 bases at J, with 12 bases between the two ends. The CDR3 reads CASSVGGGTAYEQYF. The CDR3 nucleotides are TGTGCCAGCAGCGTAGGAGGGGGGACAGCCTACGAGCAGTACTTC. Combining the CDR3 with reference TRBV9 and TRBJ2-7 gives the whole variable domain DSGVTQTPKHLITATGQRVTLRCSPRSGDLSVYWYQQSLDQGLQFLIQYYNGEERAKGNILERFSAQQFPDLHSELNLSSLELGDSALYFCASSVGGGTAYEQYFGPGTRLTVT.

The genes are TRBV29-1 and TRBJ2-1; 12 bases fit TRBD2. This CDR3 has 16 amino acids. Germline V lookup: CDR1 SQVTM, CDR2 ANQGSEA. V lost 2 bases, J lost 4 bases, and 6 bases stayed unmatched. The CDR3 loop is CSVENLGLAGYNEQFF. CDR3 coding DNA: TGCAGCGTTGAAAATCTAGGACTAGCGGGATACAATGAGCAGTTCTTC.

The gene calls are TRBV28 and TRBJ1-5; possibly TRBD1 for D (6 bases). CDR3 length equals 15 residues. V lost 2 bases and J 5 bases, leaving 13 bases between the germline ends. Germline CDR1 is MDHEN and CDR2 is SYDVKM. CDR3 region: CASSLAGAGYQPQHF. CDR3 nucleotide sequence: TGTGCCAGCAGTTTAGCAGGGGCCGGGTATCAGCCCCAGCATTTT.

The CDR3, as DNA: TGTGCCAGCAGCCCCACAGGGGGCCTTTCCACAGATACGCAGTATTTT. It encodes CASSPTGGLSTDTQYF. J is TRBJ2-3 and V is TRBV9; the match to TRBD1 covers 9 bases. Germline V CDR1 and CDR2: SGDLS, YYNGEE. Trimming removed 4 bases from V and 2 bases from J; junction bases left unmatched: 8. This CDR3 has 16 amino acids.

This chain connects TRBV18 to TRBJ2-3; 7 nucleotides align to TRBD2. Per the germline V gene, CDR1 is KGHSH and CDR2 is LQKENI. The J segment lost 1 base and the V segment lost 2 bases, leaving 0 bases of the junction unmatched. The CDR3 is 14 residues long. CDR3 nucleotides: TGTGCCAGCTCACCAGGACTAGGCACAGATACGCAGTATTTT. This sequence encodes CASSPGLGTDTQYF.

V is TRBV13 and J is TRBJ2-7, with D tentatively TRBD1 (6 bases). The V and J ends lost 5 bases and 6 bases respectively, with 14 bases between them. Germline CDR1 PRHDT, CDR2 FYEKMQ (reference sequence). The length of the CDR3 is 13 residues. The CDR3 loop is CASSLSTGTEQYF. The DNA for the CDR3 is TGTGCCAGCAGCCTCTCGACAGGAACCGAGCAGTACTTC.

This chain uses TRBV2 with TRBJ1-3; D is ambiguous. V gave up 4 bases and J gave up 0 bases, with 7 bases separating them. CDR1 and CDR2 (germline): SNHLY, FYNNEI. The CDR3 sequence is 14 residues long. CDR3 protein: CASSVTSSGNTIYF. DNA for the CDR3: TGTGCCAGCAGTGTAACGAGCTCTGGAAACACCATATATTTT.

This rearrangement joins TRBV5-6 to TRBJ2-7; 9 bases agree with TRBD2. The CDR3 is made up of 13 amino acids. Trimming cost V 5 bases and J 3 bases; bases outside gene matches: 3. Germline V gene sequence: CDR1 SGHDT, CDR2 YYEEEE. The CDR3 is CASRGLASYEQYF. The DNA of the CDR3 is TGTGCCAGCAGGGGACTAGCTAGCTACGAGCAGTACTTC. Combining the CDR3 with reference TRBV5-6 and TRBJ2-7 gives the whole variable domain DAGVTQSPTHLIKTRGQQVTLRCSPKSGHDTVSWYQQALGQGPQFIFQYYEEEERQRGNFPDRFSGHQFPNYSSELNVNALLLGDSALYLCASRGLASYEQYFGPGTRLTVT.

The chain links TRBV18 to TRBJ1-1; 8 bases are shared with TRBD1. Germline V gene lookup returns CDR1 KGHSH and CDR2 LQKENI. J lost 5 bases, V lost 4 bases, and 9 bases had no gene match. The length of the CDR3 is 15 residues. CDR3 bases: TGTGCCAGCTCACTAACCGACAGGGGAGGAACTGAAGCTTTCTTT. Its translation is CASSLTDRGGTEAFF.

The chain uses TRBV7-2 and TRBJ1-1; 7 nucleotides align to TRBD1. Per germline, CDR1 SGHTA and CDR2 FQGNSA. V dropped 5 bases and J dropped 7; count of bases not matched to a gene: 10. The CDR3 runs 14 residues. This chain's CDR3 is CASSPPTYRGEAFF. CDR3 coding DNA: TGTGCCAGCAGCCCCCCCACGTACAGGGGTGAAGCTTTCTTT.

The chain couples TRBV29-1 to TRBJ2-1; TRBD2 matches at 9 bases. After removal of 5 bases from V and 5 bases from J, the junction contained 10 bases not matched to a gene. This CDR3 spans 15 amino acids. In germline, CDR1 is SQVTM, CDR2 ANQGSEA. DNA of the CDR3: TGCAGCGTTCTAACTGGCCTAGCGGGGCACAATGAGCAGTTCTTC. This codes for CSVLTGLAGHNEQFF.

The rearrangement links TRBV28 to TRBJ2-6; TRBD2 aligns across 8 bases. V gave up 6 bases and J gave up 0 bases; unmatched junction bases: 4. Germline assignment: CDR1 MDHEN and CDR2 SYDVKM. This CDR3 has 16 residues. The CDR3 nucleotides are TGTGCCAGCAGGGTCGGGGGGGACTCTGGGGCCAACGTCCTGACTTTC. Amino acids: CASRVGGDSGANVLTF.

V usage is TRBV4-1 and J usage is TRBJ2-3; 13 positions agree with TRBD2. The J segment lost 1 base and the V segment lost 3 bases, leaving 16 bases of the junction unmatched. Germline V gene data show CDR1 as MGHRA and CDR2 as YSYEKL. The CDR3 runs 21 residues. The CDR3 is CASSQERTGLAGSGGTDTQYF. The CDR3 DNA reads as TGCGCCAGCAGCCAGGAAAGGACGGGACTAGCGGGATCGGGGGGCACAGATACGCAGTATTTT.

V is TRBV28 and J is TRBJ2-1, with D hard to call. Germline CDR1 and CDR2: MDHEN and SYDVKM. The CDR3 is made up of 12 amino acids. V lost 4 bases to trimming and J lost 7 bases, with 8 bases between them. The CDR3 loop reads CASSSQWNEQFF. The CDR3 coding sequence is TGTGCCAGCAGTTCTCAGTGGAATGAGCAGTTCTTC.

The chain joins TRBV27 to TRBJ1-1, with D unclear. Germline CDR1 is MNHEY and CDR2 is SMNVEV (reference sequence). The CDR3 sequence is 13 residues long. The V end was cut by 3 bases, the J end by 5 bases, with 10 bases between. The CDR3 DNA is TGTGCCAGCAGTTTTCGGTCGGGGACTGAAGCTTTCTTT. It yields the protein CASSFRSGTEAFF.

The genes are TRBV9 and TRBJ2-5; TRBD2 is a possible D gene (9 bases). The CDR3 totals 17 residues. The V and J ends lost 4 bases and 4 bases respectively, with 23 bases between them. Germline CDR1 SGDLS, CDR2 YYNGEE. In DNA form, the CDR3 reads TGTGCCAGCAGCTCAGGGGGCGGGAGGGCCATGGGAGAGACCCAGTACTTC. Translating gives CASSSGGGRAMGETQYF.